The 15 T cell receptor beta chains presented below share a single source sample, sequenced in a study of blood T cell repertoires in COVID-19. Using immunoSEQ multiplex PCR, the repertoire was profiled, and TCRdb retains in-frame clones only, with some absent. The sample has about 170,000 clones, around 80% seen once; the top ten hold roughly 15%. Sequenced: PBMCs or T cells enriched from blood (not recorded which). The source is a man aged 45 to 65 who had recovered from COVID-19.

The rearrangement joins TRBV10-2 to TRBJ1-1; 8 nucleotides match TRBD1. In germline, CDR1 is WSHSY, CDR2 SAAADI. The CDR3 runs 14 residues. J gave up 5 bases and V 4 bases, and 6 bases lay outside the gene matches. The CDR3 region is CASSGQGRFTEAFF. The CDR3, as DNA: TGCGCCAGCAGTGGACAGGGGCGTTTTACTGAAGCTTTCTTT.

This chain links TRBV12-3 or TRBV12-4 with TRBJ1-5; D is ambiguous. This CDR3 comprises 12 residues. Trimming removed 6 bases at V and 1 base at J, with 4 bases between. The CDR3, as DNA: TGTGCCAGCAGGACAAGCAATCAGCCCCAGCATTTT. It codes for CASRTSNQPQHF.

This chain uses TRBV20-1 with TRBJ1-1; the D is unclear. Trimming shortened V by 3 bases and J by 1 base, and 9 bases separated the two germline ends. The CDR3 has 13 residues. Germline-derived CDR1 and CDR2 are DFQATT and SNEGSKA (reference sequence). The CDR3 spells CSASPQKNTEAFF. The CDR3 region has the DNA TGCAGTGCTAGTCCGCAGAAGAACACTGAAGCTTTCTTT.

The V gene is TRBV9, the J gene TRBJ2-3; TRBD2 might be the D (6 bases). With 1 base removed from V and 9 bases from J, the gap between germline ends came to 18 bases. The CDR3 totals 15 residues. Germline values: CDR1 SGDLS, CDR2 YYNGEE. The CDR3 DNA is TGTGCCAGCAGCGTAACCGGGGGTTCCTTCGAAACGCAGTATTTT. Translation: CASSVTGGSFETQYF.

There are a few counts of this clone. The J gene is TRBJ2-3, the V gene TRBV5-1; D not certain. The germline gives CDR1 SGHRS, CDR2 YFSETQ. V lost 2 bases to trimming and J lost 1 base, with 5 bases between them. The CDR3 has 13 amino acids. The CDR3 here is CASSFQGTDTQYF. The CDR3 DNA reads TGCGCCAGCAGCTTCCAGGGCACAGATACGCAGTATTTT.

The chain employs TRBV5-1 and TRBJ2-3; 8 bases map to TRBD1. The CDR3 covers 16 residues. From germline, CDR1 is SGHRS and CDR2 YFSETQ. J gave up 0 bases and V 0 bases, and 3 bases lay outside the gene matches. The chain's CDR3 is CASSLGDRPSTDTQYF. In DNA, the CDR3 is TGCGCCAGCAGCTTGGGGGACAGGCCTAGCACAGATACGCAGTATTTT. Drawing the rest from reference TRBV5-1 and TRBJ2-3, the complete variable domain is KAGVTQTPRYLIKTRGQQVTLSCSPISGHRSVSWYQQTPGQGLQFLFEYFSETQRNKGNFPGRFSGRQFSNSRSEMNVSTLELGDSALYLCASSLGDRPSTDTQYFGPGTRLTVL.

V is TRBV7-3 and J is TRBJ1-1; possibly TRBD1 for D (5 bases). In germline, CDR1 is SGHTA, CDR2 FQGTGA. V gave up 1 base and J gave up 6 bases, with 12 bases separating them. CDR3 size: 14 residues. DNA for the CDR3: TGTGCCAGCAGCTTAATGGGCGGGGACCCTGAAGCTTTCTTT. Its protein product is CASSLMGGDPEAFF. Together with reference TRBV7-3 and TRBJ1-1, the CDR3 gives the full variable domain: GAGVSQTPSNKVTEKGKYVELRCDPISGHTALYWYRQSLGQGPEFLIYFQGTGAADDSGLPNDRFFAVRPEGSVSTLKIQRTERGDSAVYLCASSLMGGDPEAFFGQGTRLTVV.

This chain joins TRBV18 and TRBJ2-7; 7 nucleotides align to TRBD2. Germline values: CDR1 KGHSH, CDR2 LQKENI. The CDR3 has 17 amino acids. Trimming cost V 4 bases and J 4 bases; bases outside gene matches: 16. In DNA, the CDR3 is TGTGCCAGCTCACTCTTTTTCGGGGGGTCGAAACCTTACGAGCAGTACTTC. It yields the protein CASSLFFGGSKPYEQYF.

This clone was seen just once. This sequence joins TRBV10-2 and TRBJ2-3, with D uncertain. The CDR3 extends over 15 amino acids. Between the trimmed V and J ends, which lost 3 bases and 2 bases, there was a span of 12 bases. The germline gives CDR1 WSHSY, CDR2 SAAADI. The CDR3: CASSDRVSHTDTQYF. The CDR3 coding sequence is TGCGCCAGCAGTGACCGGGTTTCACACACAGATACGCAGTATTTT.

This rearrangement joins TRBV9 to TRBJ2-2, with 7 bases aligning to TRBD1. CDR1 and CDR2 from the germline V gene are SGDLS and YYNGEE. Trimming at V came to 4 bases and at J to 4 bases, leaving 7 bases not matched to a gene. The CDR3 runs to 15 residues. CDR3 nucleotides: TGTGCCAGCAGCTTTGGGACAGTCGGCACCGGGGAGCTGTTTTTT. This gives the protein CASSFGTVGTGELFF.

The count of this clone is one. The rearrangement uses TRBV7-2 and TRBJ1-2; the match to TRBD1 covers 7 bases. Losses at the gene ends were 6 bases for V and 0 bases for J; bases not matched to a gene: 4. Germline V CDR1 and CDR2: SGHTA, FQGNSA. The CDR3 is 14 amino acids. In DNA form, the CDR3 reads TGTGCCAGCAGTAACAGGGGAGCTAACTATGGCTACACCTTC. It codes for CASSNRGANYGYTF.

The CDR3 here is CASKIDRFGGEKLFF. The CDR3 DNA follows: TGTGCCAGTAAAATCGATCGTTTTGGAGGGGAAAAACTGTTTTTT. This chain uses TRBV19 with TRBJ1-4; no firm D call. Trimming removed 7 bases at V and 8 bases at J, with 20 bases between. The CDR3 loop spans 15 amino acids. The germline gives CDR1 LNHDA, CDR2 SQIVND (reference sequence).

This clone was found once. The chain joins TRBV30 to TRBJ2-5; TRBD2 aligns across 16 bases. Germline trimming cut 1 base from V and 2 bases from J; bases unmatched to any gene: 4. Germline V CDR1 and CDR2: GTSNPN, SVGIG (reference sequence). The CDR3 is 17 amino acids. The DNA of the CDR3 is TGTGCCTGGAGTGCCTGGGGACTAGCGGGGGGGCAAGAGACCCAGTACTTC. Amino acid sequence: CAWSAWGLAGGQETQYF.

The J gene is TRBJ2-7, the V gene TRBV3-1 (or the pseudogene TRBV3-2), with TRBD2 matching over 8 bases. The junction had 8 bases not matched to a gene; V was cut back by 0 bases and J by 4 bases. Germline V CDR1 and CDR2: LGHDT, YNNKEL (reference sequence). This CDR3 is built from 16 residues. CDR3 sequence: CASSQDLRTSTYEQYF. The CDR3 bases are TGTGCCAGCAGCCAAGATCTCCGGACTAGCACGTACGAGCAGTACTTC.

The J gene is TRBJ2-1, the V gene TRBV21-1; the table gives TRBD2 as D, unverified against the DNA. TRBV21-1 is reported as a pseudogene. CDR3 length: 17 amino acids. CDR3 residues: CASSKGGGVSSYNEQFF. CDR3 coding DNA: TGTGCCAGCAGCAAGGGCGGGGGGGTAAGCTCCTACAATGAGCAGTTCTTC.